The 32 T cell receptor beta chains below come from one sample, sequenced in a study of shared clonotypes between healthy human individuals. Here immunoSEQ multiplex PCR was the method, and the copy in TCRdb shows in-frame clones only, minus some. The table has some 550,000 clones, around 97% seen once; the top ten hold approximately 0.057%. The sample taken for sequencing was naive CD4+ T cells sorted from blood. Subset meaning: CD45RA+ positively selected. The receptors shown here come from a woman in her thirties in good health.

The V gene is TRBV29-1, the J gene TRBJ2-1; possible D gene TRBD1, 6 bases. The germline gives CDR1 SQVTM, CDR2 ANQGSEA. V lost 6 bases to trimming and J lost 8 bases, with 17 bases between them. CDR3 size: 13 residues. This CDR3 is CSVSTGYFDEQFF. The CDR3, as DNA: TGCAGCGTCTCGACAGGTTATTTCGATGAGCAGTTCTTC.

The chain employs TRBV28 and TRBJ2-4; possible D gene TRBD1, 5 bases. The CDR3 length is 15 residues. CDR1 and CDR2 from the germline V gene are MDHEN and SYDVKM. V was clipped by 7 bases and J by 4 bases, with 17 bases between them. CDR3 sequence: CASNTLGAKKNIQYF. The DNA for the CDR3 is TGTGCCAGCAATACTTTAGGGGCCAAGAAAAACATTCAGTACTTC.

The chain combines TRBV7-2 with TRBJ1-2; 9 positions match TRBD1. The CDR3 is made up of 14 amino acids. V shed 7 bases, J shed 3 bases, and the junction held 6 bases outside the gene matches. Per germline, CDR1 SGHTA and CDR2 FQGNSA. CDR3 loop: CASTVTGGDYGYTF. The CDR3 DNA reads as TGTGCCAGCACCGTAACAGGGGGCGACTATGGCTACACCTTC.

This chain connects TRBV11-2 to TRBJ2-1; 10 positions agree with TRBD2. V lost 4 bases, J lost 9 bases, and 9 bases stayed unmatched. Germline values: CDR1 SGHAT, CDR2 FQNNGV. CDR3 size: 15 residues. Here the CDR3 reads CASSYSSGGVGEQFF. The CDR3 DNA sequence: TGTGCCAGCAGCTACTCTAGCGGGGGTGTGGGTGAGCAGTTCTTC.

The gene calls are TRBV7-2 and TRBJ1-1; no clear D gene. The germline gives CDR1 SGHTA, CDR2 FQGNSA. Trimming stripped 1 base from V and 1 base from J, with 7 bases between. This CDR3 comprises 14 residues. The CDR3 nucleotides read TGTGCCAGCAGCTTAGTGCAACAGAACACTGAAGCTTTCTTT. Encoded protein: CASSLVQQNTEAFF.

This clone was picked up one time. The chain employs TRBV2 and TRBJ2-1, with 7 bases that match TRBD2. Germline V lookup: CDR1 SNHLY, CDR2 FYNNEI. The V gene end was trimmed by 5 bases and the J gene end by 4 bases; junction bases not matched to a gene: 8. The CDR3 is 15 residues long. The CDR3 DNA sequence: TGTGCCAGCAGTCTAGCGGAGAGAGGGTACAATGAGCAGTTCTTC. This translates into CASSLAERGYNEQFF.

The chain uses TRBV7-9 and TRBJ2-5; the D call may be TRBD1 or TRBD2 (5 bases each). The CDR3 is 13 residues long. Germline CDR1 and CDR2: SEHNR and FQNEAQ (reference sequence). V was cut by 4 bases and J by 2 bases, with 8 bases left in between. The CDR3 sequence is CASSWDVQETQYF. The CDR3 bases are TGTGCCAGCAGCTGGGACGTTCAAGAGACCCAGTACTTC.

This clone was observed a single time. The J gene is TRBJ2-7, the V gene TRBV29-1; 9 bases map to TRBD1. Germline-derived CDR1 and CDR2 are SQVTM and ANQGSEA. The CDR3 sequence is 13 residues long. The V and J ends lost 6 bases and 6 bases, in that order; junction bases with no gene match: 9. CDR3 DNA sequence: TGCAGCGTAGCCAAGGGGACAGGGTCCGAGCAGTACTTC. It specifies CSVAKGTGSEQYF.

V and J are TRBV5-1 and TRBJ2-3; 8 bases fit TRBD2. This CDR3 spans 16 amino acids. CDR1 is SGHRS, CDR2 YFSETQ, per germline. V lost 4 bases and J lost 3; bases outside the gene matches: 10. The CDR3, as DNA: TGCGCCAGCAGCGCTGGCGCCAGCGGGAGTACAGATACGCAGTATTTT. Translating gives CASSAGASGSTDTQYF.

The rearrangement links TRBV19 to TRBJ2-7; D ambiguous. V lost 8 bases and J lost 3, with 17 bases in between. The CDR3 totals 14 residues. Germline V gene data show CDR1 as LNHDA and CDR2 as SQIVND (reference sequence). The CDR3 nucleotides are TGTGCCAGTTCTACCTGGGCTTCCGACTACGAGCAGTACTTC. It encodes CASSTWASDYEQYF.

The chain couples TRBV6-6 to TRBJ1-2, with TRBD1 matching over 8 bases. The CDR3 is 13 amino acids. CDR1 is MNHNY, CDR2 SVGAGI, per germline (reference sequence). The V segment lost 4 bases and the J segment 4 bases; nucleotides outside the gene matches: 2. CDR3 bases: TGTGCCAGCAGTTCGGACAGGGCCTATGGCTACACCTTC. Translation: CASSSDRAYGYTF.

The V call is TRBV11-3, the J call TRBJ1-5; D remains unclear. The V end was cut by 2 bases, the J end by 6 bases, with 8 bases between. Germline V gene sequence: CDR1 SGHNT, CDR2 YENEEA. The CDR3 is made up of 13 amino acids. CDR3 nucleotide sequence: TGTGCCAGCAGCTTAACCATTAGTCAGCCCCAGCATTTT. This translates into CASSLTISQPQHF.

The CDR3 nucleotides read TGTGCCAGCAGCTTAGGGGTTGGGACCCAGTACTTC. Its protein is CASSLGVGTQYF. The chain links TRBV11-2 to TRBJ2-5; D unclear. The CDR3 runs to 12 residues. V lost 1 base and J 7 bases, leaving 7 bases between the germline ends. Germline V CDR1 and CDR2: SGHAT, FQNNGV.

The chain has TRBV25-1 and TRBJ2-2; D may be TRBD1 (5 bases). Germline assignment: CDR1 MGHDK and CDR2 SYGVNS. This CDR3 is 16 amino acids long. The ends were cut back, 3 bases at V and 5 bases at J, with 16 bases in the middle. CDR3 protein: CASSDLTKGETGELFF. The CDR3 nucleotides are TGTGCCAGCAGTGACCTAACGAAAGGGGAAACCGGGGAGCTGTTTTTT.

The V and J genes are TRBV10-3 and TRBJ1-2; 8 bases agree with TRBD1. J lost 5 bases, V lost 4 bases, and 3 bases had no gene match. This CDR3 is 13 amino acids long. The germline V gene encodes CDR1 ENHRY and CDR2 SYGVKD. The CDR3 loop is CAISGTGSYGYTF. In nucleotides, the CDR3 is TGTGCCATCAGTGGGACAGGGAGTTATGGCTACACCTTC.

The CDR3 protein is CASSFTSGRGEQYF. The CDR3 DNA reads as TGTGCCAGCAGTTTTACTAGCGGGAGAGGAGAGCAGTACTTC. V and J are TRBV27 and TRBJ2-7; the match to TRBD2 covers 11 bases. J gave up 7 bases and V 3 bases, and 5 bases lay outside the gene matches. This CDR3 region has 14 residues. From germline, CDR1 is MNHEY and CDR2 SMNVEV (reference sequence).

This chain joins TRBV19 and TRBJ1-1; tentatively, D is TRBD1 (5 bases). Germline CDR1 LNHDA, CDR2 SQIVND (reference sequence). V was cut by 2 bases and J by 3 bases, with 16 bases left in between. The CDR3 length is 16 residues. CDR3 protein: CASSILQGYGDTEAFF. DNA of the CDR3: TGTGCCAGTAGTATACTGCAGGGATATGGGGACACTGAAGCTTTCTTT.

V gene TRBV29-1 combines with J gene TRBJ2-1, with TRBD2 identical over 7 bases. Looked up from germline, CDR1 is SQVTM and CDR2 is ANQGSEA. With 5 bases clipped from V and 9 bases from J, the junction kept 10 bases outside the gene matches. This CDR3 has 13 amino acids. The CDR3 region is CSVHGGRAGEQFF. The CDR3 DNA reads as TGCAGCGTTCACGGTGGGAGGGCTGGTGAGCAGTTCTTC.

This chain joins TRBV21-1 and TRBJ2-7; the D call of TRBD1 is as the table states it, not checked on the DNA. TRBV21-1 counts as a pseudogene. This CDR3 spans 14 amino acids. In DNA form, the CDR3 reads TGTGCCAGCAGCAAAGCTTCAGGGGTCGACGAGCAGTACTTC. Translated: CASSKASGVDEQYF.

This chain joins TRBV5-1 and TRBJ2-1; 12 bases are a match to TRBD2. Germline CDR1 and CDR2: SGHRS and YFSETQ. The V segment lost 4 bases and the J segment 0 bases; nucleotides outside the gene matches: 11. This CDR3 has 19 amino acids. Here the CDR3 reads CASSLGLAGIISSYNEQFF. In DNA form, the CDR3 reads TGCGCCAGCAGCCTGGGACTAGCGGGCATAATAAGCTCCTACAATGAGCAGTTCTTC.

The rearrangement joins TRBV28 to TRBJ1-2; D remains unclear. This CDR3 has 13 residues. V lost 3 bases and J lost 6, with 11 bases in between. The germline CDR1 and CDR2 sequences are MDHEN and SYDVKM. The CDR3 bases are TGTGCCAGCAGTTTGAATGAAGTTCATGGCTACACCTTC. Amino acids: CASSLNEVHGYTF.

J is TRBJ2-7 and V is TRBV5-4, with TRBD2 matching 8 bases. This CDR3 comprises 15 residues. The V gene end was trimmed by 1 base and the J gene end by 4 bases; junction bases not matched to a gene: 7. Germline-derived CDR1 and CDR2 are SGHNT and YYREEE (reference sequence). CDR3 in DNA: TGTGCCAGCAGCTTGTCCCGGGCGGGAGGATACGAGCAGTACTTC. Its protein is CASSLSRAGGYEQYF. The full variable domain, rest sourced from reference TRBV5-4 and TRBJ2-7, is ETGVTQSPTHLIKTRGQQVTLRCSSQSGHNTVSWYQQALGQGPQFIFQYYREEENGRGNFPPRFSGLQFPNYSSELNVNALELDDSALYLCASSLSRAGGYEQYFGPGTRLTVT.

The CDR3 nucleotides are TGTGCCAGCAGCCCCAGGTATAGGGGATACAGGACTGAAGCTTTCTTT. It is translated as CASSPRYRGYRTEAFF. This chain uses TRBV7-6 with TRBJ1-1, with D perhaps matching TRBD1 (5 bases). This CDR3 is built from 16 residues. V was cut by 5 bases and J by 5 bases, with 21 bases left in between. Germline-derived CDR1 and CDR2 are SGHVS and FNYEAQ.

The chain joins TRBV5-4 to TRBJ2-5, with a tentative D call TRBD1 (5 bases). With 1 base removed from V and 3 bases from J, the gap between germline ends came to 7 bases. Looked up from germline, CDR1 is SGHNT and CDR2 is YYREEE (reference sequence). This CDR3 is 13 amino acids long. This CDR3 reads CASSLWTKETQYF. The CDR3 DNA is TGTGCCAGCAGCTTGTGGACAAAAGAGACCCAGTACTTC.

V is TRBV2 and J is TRBJ2-1; 7 bases are a match to TRBD2. The germline gives CDR1 SNHLY, CDR2 FYNNEI. This CDR3 has 16 amino acids. V was clipped by 2 bases and J by 5 bases; unmatched bases: 9. CDR3 sequence (DNA): TGTGCCAGCAGTGAATGGGGACTAAGATCGAACAATGAGCAGTTCTTC. This translates into CASSEWGLRSNNEQFF.

V is TRBV5-5 and J is TRBJ1-1; D unclear. The CDR3 has 15 amino acids. Germline values: CDR1 SGHKS, CDR2 YYEKEE (reference sequence). The germline V and J ends were trimmed by 5 bases and 1 base, with 15 bases remaining between them. This chain's CDR3 is CASRIHSGGNTEAFF. CDR3 sequence (DNA): TGTGCCAGCAGAATCCATTCCGGCGGGAACACTGAAGCTTTCTTT.

This clone was observed a few times. The J gene is TRBJ1-5, the V gene TRBV28; 9 bases are shared with TRBD1. V gave up 6 bases and J gave up 7 bases; unmatched junction bases: 10. Germline V gives CDR1 MDHEN, CDR2 SYDVKM. CDR3 length: 15 amino acids. The CDR3 DNA is TGTGCCAGCAGATCCGGGACAGGGAAGTTACAGCCCCAGCATTTT. Its translation: CASRSGTGKLQPQHF.

The V gene is TRBV27, the J gene TRBJ2-7; the match to TRBD2 covers 7 bases. The V and J ends lost 3 bases and 2 bases, in that order; junction bases with no gene match: 4. The V gene's germline CDR1 is MNHEY and CDR2 SMNVEV (reference sequence). The CDR3 runs to 14 residues. The CDR3 reads CASSLGGAAYEQYF. As DNA, the CDR3 is TGTGCCAGCAGTTTGGGAGGGGCCGCCTACGAGCAGTACTTC.

This chain joins TRBV6-5 and TRBJ1-3, with unresolved D. Germline V gene sequence: CDR1 MNHEY, CDR2 SVGAGI. The germline V and J ends were trimmed by 7 bases and 4 bases, with 8 bases remaining between them. CDR3 size: 12 residues. The CDR3 is CASTGTGNTIYF. The CDR3 DNA is TGTGCCAGCACAGGAACCGGAAACACCATATATTTT.

This clone was seen only once. The chain links TRBV28 to TRBJ2-1; the match to TRBD2 covers 7 bases. V dropped 6 bases and J dropped 9; count of bases not matched to a gene: 8. Germline CDR1 MDHEN, CDR2 SYDVKM. The CDR3 spans 13 residues. Here the CDR3 reads CASSRAGVGEQFF. Here the CDR3 DNA reads TGTGCCAGCAGCCGCGCGGGAGTAGGTGAGCAGTTCTTC.

V usage is TRBV5-6 and J usage is TRBJ2-2, with D possibly TRBD2 on 6 matching bases. The CDR3 totals 13 residues. With 3 bases removed from V and 7 bases from J, the gap between germline ends came to 10 bases. Germline loops: CDR1 SGHDT, CDR2 YYEEEE. CDR3 in amino acids: CASSYTSIGELFF. The CDR3 nucleotides are TGTGCCAGCAGCTATACTAGCATCGGGGAGCTGTTTTTT.

V and J are TRBV5-8 and TRBJ2-7; 7 nucleotides agree with TRBD1. The V segment lost 5 bases and the J segment 3 bases; nucleotides outside the gene matches: 8. Germline V gene data show CDR1 as SGHTS and CDR2 as YDEGEE. The CDR3 totals 14 residues. The CDR3 spells CASRTRDRYYEQYF. The CDR3 DNA sequence: TGTGCCAGCAGGACCCGGGACAGATACTACGAGCAGTACTTC. The variable domain in full, with the rest retrieved from reference TRBV5-8 and TRBJ2-7, is EAGVTQSPTHLIKTRGQQATLRCSPISGHTSVYWYQQALGLGLQFLLWYDEGEERNRGNFPPRFSGRQFPNYSSELNVNALELEDSALYLCASRTRDRYYEQYFGPGTRLTVT.